This T cell receptor beta chain was found in a study of cytomegalovirus exposure and HLA in healthy donors. The CDR3 contains 13 residues. Trimming took 0 bases from V and 4 from J, leaving 8 bases between them. Germline lookup yields CDR1 SGHRS and CDR2 YFSETQ. The table came from immunoSEQ multiplex PCR; TCRdb's copy has only in-frame clones and leaves some out. In the table there are over 110,000 clones, approximately 86% of which are singletons. In the case of this clone: Its specificity is unknown. The same CDR3 can be traced to other DNA sequences in this sample.

The study, taken as a whole, reports: Later, an analysis found that TCR clusters from the first cohort tended to co-occur in the roughly 110 validation repertoires. A few chains linked to CMV were shown in vitro to be specific for CMV antigens.

The sequenced sample consisted of PBMCs. The genes are TRBV5-1 and TRBJ2-7; D might be TRBD2 (5 bases). This receptor was obtained from a man aged 18 to 30 in good health and CMV-seropositive. The CDR3 nucleotides are TGCGCCAGCAGCTTGGCGGGGAGTTACGAGCAGTACTTC. This sequence encodes CASSLAGSYEQYF.